This T cell receptor beta chain was observed in a study of cytomegalovirus exposure and HLA in healthy donors. General study points: Three CMV-associated chains proved CMV antigen-specific in vitro. Differences between HLA loci emerged in a later analysis of TCR association rates, with DRB1 most and HLA-C fewest.

Concerning this clone: Its antigen remains unknown.

PCR primers comprised 60 Vbeta and 13 Jbeta primers. Only in-frame clones appear in the TCRdb table, and some are missing; sequencing was by immunoSEQ multiplex PCR. Its table lists around 200,000 clones. CDR3 length equals 14 residues. V was trimmed by 3 bases and J by 0 bases, leaving 5 bases between them. Germline CDR1 reads LNHDA; CDR2 reads SQIVND (reference sequence). Sequencing used PBMCs. The chain combines TRBV19 with TRBJ1-4; D remains unclear. This sequence originates from a woman under 40 in good health and CMV-seropositive. CDR3 DNA sequence: TGTGCCAGTAGTATCCCAACAACTAATGAAAAACTGTTTTTT. Amino acids: CASSIPTTNEKLFF.